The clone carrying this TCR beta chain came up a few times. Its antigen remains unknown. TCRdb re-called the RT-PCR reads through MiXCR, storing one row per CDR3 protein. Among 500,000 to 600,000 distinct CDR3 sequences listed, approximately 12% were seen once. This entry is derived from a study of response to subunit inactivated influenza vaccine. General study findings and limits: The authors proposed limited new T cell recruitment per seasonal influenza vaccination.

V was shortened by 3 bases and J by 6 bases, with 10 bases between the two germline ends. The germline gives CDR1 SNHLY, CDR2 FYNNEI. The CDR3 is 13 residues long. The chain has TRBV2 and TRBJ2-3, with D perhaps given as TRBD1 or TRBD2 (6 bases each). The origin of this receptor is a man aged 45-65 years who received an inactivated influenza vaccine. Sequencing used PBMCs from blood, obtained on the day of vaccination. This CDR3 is CASSEGAGDTQYF. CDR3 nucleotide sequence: TGTGCCAGCAGTGAGGGGGCGGGGGATACGCAGTATTTT.